The 22 T cell receptor beta chains below were found in one sample sequenced in a study of early T cells in non-severe SARS-CoV-2 infection. One entry per CDR3 protein, called by TCRdb with MiXCR from the 5' RACE reads. The sample contains approximately 70,000 distinct CDR3 sequences, 10% to 15% of which appear only once. The specimen sequenced was whole blood. The receptors here all came from an adult who was a healthcare worker with PCR-confirmed SARS-CoV-2 infection or an uninfected control (not recorded which).

The sample holds many counts of this clonotype. The chain couples TRBV7-2 to TRBJ2-7, with TRBD2 as a possible D gene (6 bases). Germline CDR1 and CDR2: SGHTA and FQGNSA. The length of the CDR3 is 13 residues. V gave up 5 bases and J gave up 7 bases, with 15 bases separating them. The CDR3 is CASSANQGGEQYF. CDR3 sequence (DNA): TGTGCCAGCAGCGCTAACCAGGGAGGAGAGCAGTACTTC.

The chain joins TRBV29-1 to TRBJ2-7, with TRBD1 identical over 12 bases. V lost 4 bases to trimming and J lost 1 base; unmatched junction nucleotides: 2. Germline lookup yields CDR1 SQVTM and CDR2 ANQGSEA. The CDR3 runs 14 residues. The CDR3 DNA sequence: TGCAGCGTTGTGGGACAGGGGGCTTCCTACGAGCAGTACTTC. Its translation is CSVVGQGASYEQYF.

This clonotype appeared a few times. The rearrangement joins TRBV7-6 to TRBJ2-1; TRBD2 agrees at 9 bases. V lost 0 bases, J lost 4 bases, and 4 bases stayed unmatched. CDR1 is SGHVS and CDR2 is FNYEAQ in the germline V gene. The CDR3 spans 16 residues. The CDR3 DNA sequence: TGTGCCAGCAGCTTAGCGCTGAGCGGGGGGTACAATGAGCAGTTCTTC. This gives the protein CASSLALSGGYNEQFF.

Many counts were recorded for this clonotype. The chain recombines TRBV7-9 with TRBJ1-2; D is unresolved. The CDR3 loop spans 16 amino acids. CDR1 SEHNR and CDR2 FQNEAQ come from the germline V gene (reference sequence). Trimming removed 3 bases from V and 0 bases from J, with 14 bases in between. CDR3 sequence reads: CASSFTHGTTNYGYTF. In DNA form, the CDR3 reads TGTGCCAGCAGCTTTACTCACGGAACAACTAACTATGGCTACACCTTC. The full variable domain, completed using reference TRBV7-9 and TRBJ1-2, is DTGVSQNPRHKITKRGQNVTFRCDPISEHNRLYWYRQTLGQGPEFLTYFQNEAQLEKSRLLSDRFSAERPKGSFSTLEIQRTEQGDSAMYLCASSFTHGTTNYGYTFGSGTRLTVV.

The gene calls are TRBV4-3 and TRBJ1-4; D not resolved. The V gene's germline CDR1 is LGHNA and CDR2 YSLEER. The CDR3 is 15 residues long. The germline V and J ends were trimmed by 0 bases and 8 bases, with 13 bases remaining between them. The CDR3 loop is CASSQEGGRGEKLFF. The CDR3 coding sequence is TGCGCCAGCAGCCAAGAAGGCGGACGGGGAGAAAAACTGTTTTTT.

The chain joins TRBV7-9 to TRBJ2-6; weak D call: TRBD1 (5 bases). Germline loops: CDR1 SEHNR, CDR2 FQNEAQ (reference sequence). Between the trimmed V and J ends, which lost 0 bases and 2 bases, there was a span of 14 bases. This CDR3 comprises 18 residues. In DNA, the CDR3 is TGTGCCAGCAGCTTAGCCCTTCAGGGAAAGGCTGGGGCCAACGTCCTGACTTTC. Translated, it gives CASSLALQGKAGANVLTF. Using reference TRBV7-9 and TRBJ2-6 for the parts outside the CDR3, the full variable domain is DTGVSQNPRHKITKRGQNVTFRCDPISEHNRLYWYRQTLGQGPEFLTYFQNEAQLEKSRLLSDRFSAERPKGSFSTLEIQRTEQGDSAMYLCASSLALQGKAGANVLTFGAGSRLTVL.

This sequence joins TRBV7-9 and TRBJ1-4; D is perhaps TRBD1 (5 bases). The CDR3 sequence is 16 residues long. V was trimmed by 5 bases and J by 5 bases, leaving 18 bases between them. Germline lookup yields CDR1 SEHNR and CDR2 FQNEAQ (reference sequence). This CDR3 reads CASSTNNEQENEKLFF. The CDR3 DNA follows: TGTGCCAGCAGCACAAACAACGAACAGGAAAATGAAAAACTGTTTTTT.

In its sample, this clonotype was seen many times. The gene calls are TRBV18 and TRBJ2-4; 7 positions agree with TRBD2. The CDR3 runs 16 residues. Germline V gene sequence: CDR1 KGHSH, CDR2 LQKENI. With 2 bases clipped from V and 3 bases from J, the junction kept 7 bases outside the gene matches. The CDR3 DNA is TGTGCCAGCTCACCATCCAGCGGGGTGGTCAAAAACATTCAGTACTTC. Amino acid sequence: CASSPSSGVVKNIQYF.

The chain has TRBV12-2 and TRBJ1-3; the table names TRBD1, a call not compared with the DNA. TRBV12-2 is shown as a pseudogene. The CDR3 has 15 amino acids. Here the CDR3 DNA reads TGTGCAAGTCGCTCCCCCCAGCGAATTCGAAACACCATATATTTT. This encodes CASRSPQRIRNTIYF.

V and J are TRBV21-1 and TRBJ1-2; TRBD1 was called by the table and not checked on the DNA. TRBV21-1 is termed a pseudogene. The CDR3 has 16 amino acids. CDR3 loop: CASPQIEPRLSYGYTF. CDR3 sequence (DNA): TGTGCCAGCCCTCAAATCGAGCCCCGATTGAGCTATGGCTACACCTTC.

This clonotype appeared many times. The chain couples TRBV27 to TRBJ2-1, with D tentatively TRBD1 (5 bases). This CDR3 is built from 13 residues. Germline loops: CDR1 MNHEY, CDR2 SMNVEV (reference sequence). Between the trimmed V and J ends, which lost 4 bases and 6 bases, there was a span of 10 bases. CDR3 residues: CASSSGNVNEQFF. The CDR3, as DNA: TGTGCCAGCAGTTCAGGGAACGTCAATGAGCAGTTCTTC.

The CDR3 nucleotides are TGTGCCAGCAGCCAAGAAGGGATTCCACAAGAGACCCAGTACTTC. As protein: CASSQEGIPQETQYF. The chain joins TRBV3-1 to TRBJ2-5; D unclear. The germline V and J ends were trimmed by 0 bases and 2 bases, with 10 bases remaining between them. The CDR3 is 15 residues long. Germline CDR1 and CDR2: LGHDT and YNNKEL (reference sequence).

This clonotype was detected only a few times. The chain couples TRBV21-1 to TRBJ2-5; the table names TRBD1, a call not compared with the DNA. TRBV21-1 has pseudogene status. This CDR3 spans 14 amino acids. CDR3 sequence (DNA): TGTGCCAGCAGCCGCGCCCGCCGCGAGGAGACCCAGTACTTC. This gives the protein CASSRARREETQYF.

This clonotype was counted many times. This sequence joins TRBV20-1 and TRBJ2-1; D remains unclear. Germline V gene sequence: CDR1 DFQATT, CDR2 SNEGSKA (reference sequence). Trimming removed 0 bases at V and 6 bases at J, with 6 bases between. The CDR3 totals 12 residues. CDR3 nucleotides: TGCAGTGCTAGAGATTTAGTCAATGAGCAGTTCTTC. Encoded protein: CSARDLVNEQFF.

This clonotype has ten or more counts. V usage is TRBV9 and J usage is TRBJ2-5; tentatively, D is TRBD1 (5 bases). CDR1 SGDLS and CDR2 YYNGEE come from the germline V gene. Trimming took off 3 bases at V and 1 base at J, with 16 bases between the two ends. This CDR3 has 16 residues. The CDR3 sequence: CASSGHIEDTQETQYF. CDR3 nucleotides: TGTGCCAGCAGCGGACACATTGAGGACACCCAAGAGACCCAGTACTTC.

CDR3 sequence reads: CASSVDPGSLETQYF. In DNA form, the CDR3 reads TGTGCCAGCAGCGTAGATCCAGGGTCTCTGGAGACCCAGTACTTC. The chain employs TRBV9 and TRBJ2-5, with TRBD1 as a possible D gene (5 bases). Per germline, CDR1 SGDLS and CDR2 YYNGEE. Deletions cut 0 bases from V and 5 bases from J, with 14 bases between. This CDR3 spans 15 amino acids. Full variable domain (outside the CDR3, taken from reference TRBV9 and TRBJ2-5): DSGVTQTPKHLITATGQRVTLRCSPRSGDLSVYWYQQSLDQGLQFLIQYYNGEERAKGNILERFSAQQFPDLHSELNLSSLELGDSALYFCASSVDPGSLETQYFGPGTRLLVL.

The rearrangement links TRBV27 to TRBJ2-5; D is perhaps TRBD1 or TRBD2 (6 bases each). CDR1 MNHEY and CDR2 SMNVEV come from the germline V gene (reference sequence). The CDR3 contains 13 residues. V lost 4 bases to trimming and J lost 7 bases, with 13 bases between them. CDR3 coding DNA: TGTGCCAGCAGTTGGGGGGAACAGGGGACCCAGTACTTC. It specifies CASSWGEQGTQYF.

The V gene is TRBV29-1, the J gene TRBJ2-1; TRBD2 matches at 7 bases. V was clipped by 6 bases and J by 10 bases; unmatched bases: 18. Germline lookup yields CDR1 SQVTM and CDR2 ANQGSEA. There are 15 residues in the CDR3. The CDR3 spells CSVVSGGSLSFEQFF. The CDR3 DNA is TGCAGCGTCGTGTCCGGCGGGAGTCTGAGCTTCGAGCAGTTCTTC.

The genes are TRBV14 and TRBJ1-3; D gene unclear. V was pared by 6 bases and J by 0 bases, with 9 bases between. The CDR3 consists of 14 residues. Germline CDR1 SGHDN, CDR2 FVKESK. CDR3 loop: CASSPDHSGNTIYF. CDR3 nucleotides: TGTGCCAGCAGTCCCGACCACTCTGGAAACACCATATATTTT.

The chain uses TRBV7-9 and TRBJ2-7; D possibly matches TRBD1 or TRBD2 (5 bases each). The CDR3 totals 15 residues. CDR1 and CDR2 from the germline V gene are SEHNR and FQNEAQ (reference sequence). The V end was cut by 6 bases, the J end by 6 bases, with 21 bases between. The CDR3 nucleotides read TGTGCCAGCAGTATTCTCTCCAGTGGGGGTTCCGAGCAGTACTTC. Amino acid sequence: CASSILSSGGSEQYF.

This clonotype was observed a handful of times. The CDR3 end shows no conserved phenylalanine or tryptophan, and so a read error is likely. This CDR3 is CASSLQRNYGYTS. The CDR3 nucleotides read TGTGCCAGCAGCTTACAGCGAAACTATGGCTACACCTCC. The rearrangement links TRBV13 to TRBJ1-2; D unclear. CDR1 PRHDT and CDR2 FYEKMQ come from the germline V gene (reference sequence). The CDR3 covers 13 residues. The germline V and J ends were trimmed by 2 bases and 2 bases, with 6 bases remaining between them.

This clonotype was observed at least ten times. The chain uses TRBV27 and TRBJ2-7; 7 bases line up with TRBD2. This CDR3 region has 14 residues. Germline assignment: CDR1 MNHEY and CDR2 SMNVEV (reference sequence). J lost 7 bases, V lost 5 bases, and 11 bases had no gene match. CDR3 in amino acids: CASSEGGRAGEQYF. The CDR3 DNA is TGTGCCAGCAGTGAGGGCGGGAGAGCTGGGGAGCAGTACTTC.